This T cell receptor (beta chain) was sequenced for a study of T-cell reconstitution after alpha-beta-depleted transplantation in children. In its sample, this clonotype was seen many times. Using unique molecular identifiers, the investigators prepared the TCRbeta library. TCRdb called the PCR reads again in MiXCR, with one record for every CDR3 protein. The table shows hundreds of thousands of distinct CDR3 sequences, with 15% to 20% occurring only once. The CDR3 totals 14 residues. The genes are TRBV21-1 and TRBJ2-7; TRBD1, as called in the table, went unchecked against the DNA. TRBV21-1 counts as a pseudogene. The sequence was collected from a human donor who donated a stem cell graft to a child with acute myeloid leukemia. The starting material was PBMCs from the stem cell graft donor, obtained from the stem cell graft. CDR3 DNA: TGTGCCAGCAAAAAACAGGGCGGAACCTACGAGCAGTACTTC. It specifies CASKKQGGTYEQYF.